Listed below are T cell receptor beta chains from one sample, sequenced in a study of CD8 T cells in acute hepatitis C reinfection. Here immunoSEQ multiplex PCR was the method, and the copy in TCRdb shows in-frame clones only, minus some. The sample holds approximately 40,000 clones, approximately 83% seen once. Sequenced: naive CD8+ T cells from PBMCs. The receptors here all came from a woman aged 18-30 years who spontaneously cleared hepatitis C infection. Each CDR3 is given with its conserved first and last residue. Each record gives: J gene, V gene, clone size, D gene, CDR3 protein, CDR3 DNA. D genes are given only for firm matches. Expanded clones get a size class; other rows say once, few or many, or leave the size out.

j_call: TRBJ2-5
v_call: TRBV7-9
clone_size: .
d_call: .
cdr3_aa: CASSFLAQETQYF
cdr3_nt: TGTGCCAGCAGCTTTCTGGCCCAAGAGACCCAGTACTTC

j_call: TRBJ1-4
v_call: TRBV4-1
clone_size: .
d_call: .
cdr3_aa: CASSQGRGVGEKLFF
cdr3_nt: TGCGCCAGCAGCCAAGGGCGGGGGGTTGGAGAAAAACTGTTTTTT

j_call: TRBJ2-3
v_call: TRBV7-8
clone_size: .
d_call: .
cdr3_aa: CASSFGDGTDTQYF
cdr3_nt: TGTGCCAGCAGCTTCGGGGATGGCACAGATACGCAGTATTTT

j_call: TRBJ1-5
v_call: TRBV27
clone_size: .
d_call: .
cdr3_aa: CASSTGIQPQHF
cdr3_nt: TGTGCCAGCAGTACAGGGATTCAGCCCCAGCATTTT

j_call: TRBJ2-3
v_call: TRBV4-1
clone_size: .
d_call: .
cdr3_aa: CASSTPREGLPSTQYF
cdr3_nt: TGCGCCAGCAGCACCCCCAGAGAGGGCTTGCCAAGTACGCAGTATTTT

j_call: TRBJ2-1
v_call: TRBV7-9
clone_size: .
d_call: .
cdr3_aa: CASSYPGSNNEQFF
cdr3_nt: TGTGCCAGCAGCTACCCTGGGTCTAACAATGAGCAGTTCTTC

j_call: TRBJ2-5
v_call: TRBV18
clone_size: once
d_call: TRBD2
cdr3_aa: CASSPRGGLANGMYQETQYF
cdr3_nt: TGTGCCAGCTCACCACGAGGGGGACTAGCGAATGGGATGTACCAAGAGACCCAGTACTTC

j_call: TRBJ2-1
v_call: TRBV1
clone_size: .
d_call: .
cdr3_aa: CTSSQRGLCNEQFF
cdr3_nt: TGCACCAGCAGCCAAAGGGGGCTTTGCAATGAGCAGTTCTTC

j_call: TRBJ2-7
v_call: TRBV4-1
clone_size: .
d_call: .
cdr3_aa: CASSQGQDFYEQYF
cdr3_nt: TGCGCCAGCAGCCAAGGACAGGATTTTTACGAGCAGTACTTC

j_call: TRBJ2-1
v_call: TRBV5-1
clone_size: .
d_call: TRBD2
cdr3_aa: CASSFRTSSDEQFF
cdr3_nt: TGCGCCAGCAGCTTCAGGACTAGTTCGGATGAGCAGTTCTTC

j_call: TRBJ2-3
v_call: TRBV14
clone_size: .
d_call: .
cdr3_aa: CASSRTLDQPQYF
cdr3_nt: TGTGCCAGCAGCCGGACACTTGATCAGCCCCAGTATTTT

j_call: TRBJ1-5
v_call: TRBV2
clone_size: .
d_call: .
cdr3_aa: CASAEGQGALSNQPQHF
cdr3_nt: TGTGCCAGCGCTGAGGGTCAAGGGGCGCTGAGCAATCAGCCCCAGCATTTT

j_call: TRBJ2-7
v_call: TRBV4-2
clone_size: .
d_call: .
cdr3_aa: CASSQGLGASYEQYF
cdr3_nt: TGTGCCAGCAGCCAAGGACTGGGGGCCTCCTACGAGCAGTACTTC

j_call: TRBJ2-2
v_call: TRBV7-9
clone_size: .
d_call: .
cdr3_aa: CASRTTTGLTGELFF
cdr3_nt: TGTGCCAGCAGAACAACGACAGGCCTGACTGGGGAGCTGTTTTTT

j_call: TRBJ1-3
v_call: TRBV5-4
clone_size: .
d_call: .
cdr3_aa: CASSLDYPPGDTIYF
cdr3_nt: TGTGCCAGCAGCTTGGATTACCCTCCGGGGGACACCATATATTTT

j_call: TRBJ2-1
v_call: TRBV15
clone_size: .
d_call: .
cdr3_aa: CATGPGVNEQFF
cdr3_nt: TGTGCCACCGGGCCCGGAGTAAATGAGCAGTTCTTC

j_call: TRBJ2-2
v_call: TRBV4-1
clone_size: .
d_call: .
cdr3_aa: CASTGGTGELFF
cdr3_nt: TGCGCCAGCACTGGGGGCACCGGGGAGCTGTTTTTT

j_call: TRBJ2-1
v_call: TRBV7-6
clone_size: .
d_call: .
cdr3_aa: CASRSSGASYNEQFF
cdr3_nt: TGTGCCAGCAGATCCTCAGGGGCTTCCTACAATGAGCAGTTCTTC

j_call: TRBJ1-2
v_call: TRBV6-6
clone_size: .
d_call: TRBD1
cdr3_aa: CASSYGQGDGYTF
cdr3_nt: TGTGCCAGCAGTTACGGGCAGGGGGACGGCTACACCTTC

j_call: TRBJ1-1
v_call: TRBV6-5
clone_size: .
d_call: .
cdr3_aa: CASSYPGVEAFF
cdr3_nt: TGTGCCAGCAGTTACCCCGGGGTTGAAGCTTTCTTT

j_call: TRBJ1-2
v_call: TRBV27
clone_size: once
d_call: .
cdr3_aa: CASSFGRNYGYTF
cdr3_nt: TGTGCCAGCAGTTTTGGCCGGAACTATGGCTACACCTTC

j_call: TRBJ2-1
v_call: TRBV14
clone_size: .
d_call: .
cdr3_aa: CASSQDWPVDNEQFF
cdr3_nt: TGTGCCAGCAGCCAAGATTGGCCTGTAGACAATGAGCAGTTCTTC

j_call: TRBJ1-4
v_call: TRBV15
clone_size: few
d_call: .
cdr3_aa: CATSHRALPTNEKLFF
cdr3_nt: TGTGCCACCAGCCATCGGGCCCTACCAACTAATGAAAAACTGTTTTTT

j_call: TRBJ1-5
v_call: TRBV7-2
clone_size: .
d_call: .
cdr3_aa: CASSLVGVVGEPQHF
cdr3_nt: TGTGCCAGCAGCTTAGTGGGGGTCGTAGGGGAGCCCCAGCATTTT

j_call: TRBJ2-7
v_call: TRBV13
clone_size: .
d_call: TRBD1
cdr3_aa: CATTYRGENEQYF
cdr3_nt: TGTGCCACTACATACAGGGGGGAGAACGAGCAGTACTTC

j_call: TRBJ2-7
v_call: TRBV11-2
clone_size: .
d_call: .
cdr3_aa: CASSLGTVMTVYEQYF
cdr3_nt: TGTGCCAGCAGCTTAGGGACAGTGATGACTGTCTACGAGCAGTACTTC

j_call: TRBJ2-7
v_call: TRBV13
clone_size: .
d_call: TRBD1
cdr3_aa: CASSPWDSTEREQYF
cdr3_nt: TGTGCCAGCAGCCCCTGGGACAGCACGGAGCGCGAGCAGTACTTC

j_call: TRBJ2-7
v_call: TRBV7-6
clone_size: .
d_call: TRBD1
cdr3_aa: CASSLRRSGGSLHGDEQYF
cdr3_nt: TGTGCCAGCAGCTTAAGGAGGTCAGGGGGAAGCCTACACGGGGACGAGCAGTACTTC

j_call: TRBJ1-1
v_call: TRBV4-1
clone_size: .
d_call: .
cdr3_aa: CASRPTANTEAFF
cdr3_nt: TGCGCCAGCAGACCGACAGCGAACACTGAAGCTTTCTTT

j_call: TRBJ2-1
v_call: TRBV7-3
clone_size: .
d_call: TRBD2
cdr3_aa: CASSSQTSGYNEQFF
cdr3_nt: TGTGCCAGCAGCTCGCAGACTAGCGGGTACAATGAGCAGTTCTTC

j_call: TRBJ2-2
v_call: TRBV19
clone_size: .
d_call: .
cdr3_aa: CASIRENTGELFF
cdr3_nt: TGTGCCAGTATACGGGAAAACACCGGGGAGCTGTTTTTT

j_call: TRBJ2-3
v_call: TRBV27
clone_size: .
d_call: .
cdr3_aa: CASKRGDTQYF
cdr3_nt: TGTGCCAGCAAACGGGGAGATACGCAGTATTTT

j_call: TRBJ2-2
v_call: TRBV25-1
clone_size: .
d_call: TRBD1
cdr3_aa: CASSESGTGRPGELFF
cdr3_nt: TGTGCCAGCAGTGAATCCGGGACAGGGAGGCCCGGGGAGCTGTTTTTT

j_call: TRBJ1-2
v_call: TRBV5-4
clone_size: .
d_call: .
cdr3_aa: CASSLVGGLGGYTF
cdr3_nt: TGTGCCAGCAGCTTGGTTGGAGGGTTGGGGGGCTACACCTTC

j_call: TRBJ1-5
v_call: TRBV27
clone_size: .
d_call: TRBD1
cdr3_aa: CASSPLGQDWNQPQHF
cdr3_nt: TGTGCCAGCAGCCCACTCGGACAGGATTGGAATCAGCCCCAGCATTTT

j_call: TRBJ1-2
v_call: TRBV7-8
clone_size: .
d_call: .
cdr3_aa: CASSFKEGGYTF
cdr3_nt: TGTGCCAGCAGCTTCAAAGAGGGTGGCTACACCTTC

j_call: TRBJ2-7
v_call: TRBV5-6
clone_size: .
d_call: TRBD2
cdr3_aa: CASSWTSGISRYEQYF
cdr3_nt: TGTGCCAGCAGCTGGACTAGCGGGATTTCAAGGTACGAGCAGTACTTC

j_call: TRBJ2-3
v_call: TRBV10-1
clone_size: once
d_call: TRBD1
cdr3_aa: CASSDSWDRVSDTQYF
cdr3_nt: TGCGCCAGCAGTGACTCGTGGGACAGGGTATCAGATACGCAGTATTTT

j_call: TRBJ2-1
v_call: TRBV5-1
clone_size: .
d_call: TRBD2
cdr3_aa: CASVPGRTSGLSSYNEQFF
cdr3_nt: TGCGCCAGCGTGCCCGGAAGGACTAGCGGACTAAGCTCCTACAATGAGCAGTTCTTC

j_call: TRBJ1-2
v_call: TRBV10-3
clone_size: .
d_call: .
cdr3_aa: CAAGPIAGGNYGYTF
cdr3_nt: TGTGCCGCAGGTCCTATTGCCGGGGGGAACTATGGCTACACCTTC

j_call: TRBJ1-3
v_call: TRBV5-5
clone_size: .
d_call: TRBD1
cdr3_aa: CASSPRGGGNTIYF
cdr3_nt: TGTGCCAGCAGCCCCAGGGGGGGTGGAAACACCATATATTTT

j_call: TRBJ1-4
v_call: TRBV15
clone_size: .
d_call: TRBD1
cdr3_aa: CATSGYRGNEKLFF
cdr3_nt: TGTGCCACCAGCGGGTACAGGGGAAACGAAAAACTGTTTTTT

j_call: TRBJ2-3
v_call: TRBV7-3
clone_size: .
d_call: .
cdr3_aa: CASSPWAGISDTQYF
cdr3_nt: TGTGCCAGCAGCCCTTGGGCGGGAATCTCAGATACGCAGTATTTT

j_call: TRBJ1-2
v_call: TRBV28
clone_size: .
d_call: .
cdr3_aa: CASSLGETYGYTF
cdr3_nt: TGTGCCAGCAGTTTGGGAGAAACCTATGGCTACACCTTC

j_call: TRBJ2-7
v_call: TRBV11-2
clone_size: .
d_call: .
cdr3_aa: CASSWGGSYEQYF
cdr3_nt: TGTGCCAGCAGCTGGGGAGGATCCTACGAGCAGTACTTC

j_call: TRBJ2-1
v_call: TRBV6-4
clone_size: few
d_call: TRBD2
cdr3_aa: CASSEVAGDWNEQFF
cdr3_nt: TGTGCCAGCAGTGAGGTAGCGGGAGATTGGAATGAGCAGTTCTTC

j_call: TRBJ2-1
v_call: TRBV5-6
clone_size: .
d_call: .
cdr3_aa: CATSGLSNEQFF
cdr3_nt: TGTGCCACCTCGGGACTCAGCAATGAGCAGTTCTTC

j_call: TRBJ2-5
v_call: TRBV9
clone_size: .
d_call: TRBD2
cdr3_aa: CASSVLAGSETQYF
cdr3_nt: TGTGCCAGCAGCGTATTAGCGGGAAGTGAGACCCAGTACTTC

j_call: TRBJ2-3
v_call: TRBV7-9
clone_size: .
d_call: .
cdr3_aa: CAGETDTQYF
cdr3_nt: TGTGCCGGGGAGACAGATACGCAGTATTTT

j_call: TRBJ2-1
v_call: TRBV2
clone_size: .
d_call: .
cdr3_aa: CASTDERHEQFF
cdr3_nt: TGTGCCTCCACGGACGAGCGGCATGAGCAGTTCTTC

j_call: TRBJ1-1
v_call: TRBV5-1
clone_size: .
d_call: .
cdr3_aa: CASSDYNTEAFF
cdr3_nt: TGCGCCAGCAGCGATTATAACACTGAAGCTTTCTTT

j_call: TRBJ2-7
v_call: TRBV27
clone_size: .
d_call: .
cdr3_aa: CASSPDSDSSFFEQYF
cdr3_nt: TGTGCCAGCAGTCCCGACTCCGACAGTTCTTTCTTCGAGCAGTACTTC

j_call: TRBJ2-7
v_call: TRBV27
clone_size: once
d_call: .
cdr3_aa: CASSARGSSYEQYF
cdr3_nt: TGTGCCAGCAGCGCCCGGGGGTCCTCCTACGAGCAGTACTTC

j_call: TRBJ2-2
v_call: TRBV27
clone_size: .
d_call: .
cdr3_aa: CASSLNTGELFF
cdr3_nt: TGTGCCAGCAGTTTGAACACCGGGGAGCTGTTTTTT

j_call: TRBJ2-5
v_call: TRBV7-9
clone_size: .
d_call: .
cdr3_aa: CASSSPGARETQYF
cdr3_nt: TGTGCCAGCAGCTCGCCCGGGGCGAGAGAGACCCAGTACTTC

j_call: TRBJ2-3
v_call: TRBV15
clone_size: .
d_call: .
cdr3_aa: CATSRVGGADTQYF
cdr3_nt: TGTGCCACCAGCAGAGTTGGGGGAGCGGATACGCAGTATTTT

j_call: TRBJ2-4
v_call: TRBV19
clone_size: .
d_call: .
cdr3_aa: CASSIPLLAKNIQYF
cdr3_nt: TGTGCCAGTAGTATCCCTTTATTAGCCAAAAACATTCAGTACTTC

j_call: TRBJ1-1
v_call: TRBV9
clone_size: .
d_call: .
cdr3_aa: CASSHLGGNTEAFF
cdr3_nt: TGTGCCAGCAGCCATCTCGGGGGCAACACTGAAGCTTTCTTT

j_call: TRBJ2-1
v_call: TRBV27
clone_size: .
d_call: TRBD2
cdr3_aa: CASSFGGRAYNEQFF
cdr3_nt: TGTGCCAGCAGTTTCGGCGGGAGAGCCTACAATGAGCAGTTCTTC